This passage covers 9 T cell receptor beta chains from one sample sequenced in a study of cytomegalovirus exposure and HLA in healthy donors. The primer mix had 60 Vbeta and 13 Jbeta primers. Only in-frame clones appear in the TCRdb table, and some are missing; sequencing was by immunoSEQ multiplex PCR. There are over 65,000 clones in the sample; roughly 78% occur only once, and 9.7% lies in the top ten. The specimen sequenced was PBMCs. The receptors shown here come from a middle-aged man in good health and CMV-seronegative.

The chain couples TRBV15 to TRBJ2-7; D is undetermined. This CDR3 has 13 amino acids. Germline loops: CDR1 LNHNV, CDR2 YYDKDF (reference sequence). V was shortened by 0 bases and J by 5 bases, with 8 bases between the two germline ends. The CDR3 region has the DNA TGTGCCACCAGCAGAGAAGATCAGAACGAGCAGTACTTC. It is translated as CATSREDQNEQYF.

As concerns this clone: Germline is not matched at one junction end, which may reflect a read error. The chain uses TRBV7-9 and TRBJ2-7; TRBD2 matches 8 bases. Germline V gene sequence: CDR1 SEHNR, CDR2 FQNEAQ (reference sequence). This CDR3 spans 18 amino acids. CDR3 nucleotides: TGTTCCAGCAGCACACCTATGGAGCTAGCGGGCCTCTCCTACGAGCAGTACTTC. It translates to CSSSTPMELAGLSYEQYF.

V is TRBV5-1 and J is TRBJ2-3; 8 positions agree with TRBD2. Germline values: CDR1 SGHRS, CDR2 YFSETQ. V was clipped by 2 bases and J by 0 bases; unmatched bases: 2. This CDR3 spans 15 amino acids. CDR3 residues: CASSLAGASTDTQYF. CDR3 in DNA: TGCGCCAGCAGCTTAGCGGGAGCTAGCACAGATACGCAGTATTTT.

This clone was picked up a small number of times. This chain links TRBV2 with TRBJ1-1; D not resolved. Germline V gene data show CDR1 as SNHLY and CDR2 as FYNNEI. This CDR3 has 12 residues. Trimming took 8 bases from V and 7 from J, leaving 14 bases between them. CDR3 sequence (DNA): TGTGCCAGCTTAACTAGGACGGGTGAAGCTTTCTTT. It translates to CASLTRTGEAFF.

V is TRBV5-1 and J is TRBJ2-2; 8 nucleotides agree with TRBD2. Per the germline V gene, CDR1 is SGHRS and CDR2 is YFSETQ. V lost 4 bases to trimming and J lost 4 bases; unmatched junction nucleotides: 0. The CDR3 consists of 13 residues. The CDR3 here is CASSGTSTGELFF. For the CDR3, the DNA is TGCGCCAGCAGCGGGACTAGCACCGGGGAGCTGTTTTTT.

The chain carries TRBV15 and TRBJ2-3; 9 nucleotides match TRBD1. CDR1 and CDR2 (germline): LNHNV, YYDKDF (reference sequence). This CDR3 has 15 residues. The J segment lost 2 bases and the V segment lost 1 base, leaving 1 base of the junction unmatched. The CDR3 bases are TGTGCCACCAGCAGAGGGGACAGGGACACAGATACGCAGTATTTT. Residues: CATSRGDRDTDTQYF.

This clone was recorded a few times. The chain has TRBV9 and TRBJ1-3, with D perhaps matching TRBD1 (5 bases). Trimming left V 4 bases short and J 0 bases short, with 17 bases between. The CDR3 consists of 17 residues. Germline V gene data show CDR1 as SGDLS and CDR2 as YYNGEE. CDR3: CASSLSGGWASGNTIYF. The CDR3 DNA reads TGTGCCAGCAGCCTAAGCGGGGGGTGGGCCTCTGGAAACACCATATATTTT. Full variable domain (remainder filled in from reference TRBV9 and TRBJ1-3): DSGVTQTPKHLITATGQRVTLRCSPRSGDLSVYWYQQSLDQGLQFLIQYYNGEERAKGNILERFSAQQFPDLHSELNLSSLELGDSALYFCASSLSGGWASGNTIYFGEGSWLTVV.

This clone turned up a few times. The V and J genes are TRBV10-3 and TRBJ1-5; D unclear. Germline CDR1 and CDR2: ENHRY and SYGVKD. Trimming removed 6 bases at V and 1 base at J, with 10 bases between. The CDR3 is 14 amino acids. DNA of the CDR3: TGTGCCATCAGGGGCAGTGGAAGCAATCAGCCCCAGCATTTT. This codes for CAIRGSGSNQPQHF.

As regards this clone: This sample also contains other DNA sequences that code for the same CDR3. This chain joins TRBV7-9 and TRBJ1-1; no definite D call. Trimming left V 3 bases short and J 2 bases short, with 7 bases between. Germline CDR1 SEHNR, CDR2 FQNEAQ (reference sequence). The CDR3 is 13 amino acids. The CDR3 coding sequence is TGTGCCAGCAGCTTCGGCGGTAACACTGAAGCTTTCTTT. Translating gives CASSFGGNTEAFF.